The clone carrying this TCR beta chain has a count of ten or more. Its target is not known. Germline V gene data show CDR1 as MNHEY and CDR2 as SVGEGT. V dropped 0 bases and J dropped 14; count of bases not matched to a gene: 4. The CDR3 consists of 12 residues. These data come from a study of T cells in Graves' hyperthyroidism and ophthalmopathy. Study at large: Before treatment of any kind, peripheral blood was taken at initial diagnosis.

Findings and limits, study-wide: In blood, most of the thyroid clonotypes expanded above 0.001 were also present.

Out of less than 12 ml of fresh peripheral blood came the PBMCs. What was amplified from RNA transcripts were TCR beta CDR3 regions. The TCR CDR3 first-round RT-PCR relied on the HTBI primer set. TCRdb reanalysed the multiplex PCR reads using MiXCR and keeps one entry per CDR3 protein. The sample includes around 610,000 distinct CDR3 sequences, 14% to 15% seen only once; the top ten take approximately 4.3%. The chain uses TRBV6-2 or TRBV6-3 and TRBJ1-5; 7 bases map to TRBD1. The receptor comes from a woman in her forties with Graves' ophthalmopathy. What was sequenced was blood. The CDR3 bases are TGTGCCAGCAGTTACTCTCGTGACAGGGAGCATTTT. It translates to CASSYSRDREHF.